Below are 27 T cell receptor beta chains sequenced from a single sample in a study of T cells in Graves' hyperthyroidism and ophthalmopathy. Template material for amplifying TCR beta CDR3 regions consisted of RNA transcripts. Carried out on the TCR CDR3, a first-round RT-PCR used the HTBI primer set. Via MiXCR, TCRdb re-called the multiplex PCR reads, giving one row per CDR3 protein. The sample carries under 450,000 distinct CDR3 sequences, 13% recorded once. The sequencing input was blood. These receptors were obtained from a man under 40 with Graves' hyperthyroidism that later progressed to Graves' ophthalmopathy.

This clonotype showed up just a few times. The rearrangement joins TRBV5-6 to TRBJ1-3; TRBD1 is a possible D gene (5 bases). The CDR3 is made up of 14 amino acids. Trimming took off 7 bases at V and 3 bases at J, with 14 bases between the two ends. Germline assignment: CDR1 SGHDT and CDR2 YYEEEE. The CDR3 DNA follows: TGTGCCAGCTGGGACTCCCGCGGTGGAAACACCATATATTTT. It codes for CASWDSRGGNTIYF.

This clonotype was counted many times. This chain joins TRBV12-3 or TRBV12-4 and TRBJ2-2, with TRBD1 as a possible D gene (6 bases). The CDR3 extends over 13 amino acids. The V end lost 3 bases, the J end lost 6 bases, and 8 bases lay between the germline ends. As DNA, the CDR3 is TGTGCCAGCAGTTTGGGGGCCGCCGGGGAGCTGTTTTTT. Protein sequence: CASSLGAAGELFF.

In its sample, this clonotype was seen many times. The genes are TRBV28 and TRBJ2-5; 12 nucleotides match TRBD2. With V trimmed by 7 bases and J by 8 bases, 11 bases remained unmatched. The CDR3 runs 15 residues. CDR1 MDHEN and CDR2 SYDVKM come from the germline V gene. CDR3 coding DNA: TGTGCCAGCATGAAGGCTAGCGGGGGGGCGACTACCCAGTACTTC. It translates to CASMKASGGATTQYF.

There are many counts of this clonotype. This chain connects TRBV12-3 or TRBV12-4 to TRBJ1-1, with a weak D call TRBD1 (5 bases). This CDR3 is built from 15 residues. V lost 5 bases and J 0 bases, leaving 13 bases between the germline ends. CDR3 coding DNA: TGTGCCAGCAGTGATTTAGACAGATTGAACACTGAAGCTTTCTTT. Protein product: CASSDLDRLNTEAFF.

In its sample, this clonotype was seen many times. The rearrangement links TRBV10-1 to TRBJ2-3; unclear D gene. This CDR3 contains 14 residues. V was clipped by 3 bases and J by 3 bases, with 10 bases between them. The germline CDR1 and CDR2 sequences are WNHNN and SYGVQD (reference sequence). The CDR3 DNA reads TGCGCCAGCAGTGAAAACTGGGGAACAGATACGCAGTATTTT. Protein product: CASSENWGTDTQYF.

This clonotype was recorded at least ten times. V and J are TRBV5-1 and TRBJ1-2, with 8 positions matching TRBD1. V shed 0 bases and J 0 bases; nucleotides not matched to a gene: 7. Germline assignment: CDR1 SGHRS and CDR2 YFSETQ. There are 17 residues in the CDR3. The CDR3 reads CASSLGTGSGSNYGYTF. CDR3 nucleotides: TGCGCCAGCAGCTTGGGGACAGGGAGCGGATCTAACTATGGCTACACCTTC. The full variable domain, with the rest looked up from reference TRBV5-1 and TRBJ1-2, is KAGVTQTPRYLIKTRGQQVTLSCSPISGHRSVSWYQQTPGQGLQFLFEYFSETQRNKGNFPGRFSGRQFSNSRSEMNVSTLELGDSALYLCASSLGTGSGSNYGYTFGSGTRLTVV.

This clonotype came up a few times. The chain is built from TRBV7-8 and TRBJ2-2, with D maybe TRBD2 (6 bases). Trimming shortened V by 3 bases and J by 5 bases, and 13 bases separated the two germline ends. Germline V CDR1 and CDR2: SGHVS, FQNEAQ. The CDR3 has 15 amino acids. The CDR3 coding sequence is TGTGCCAGCAGCTTCTCCGTGGGGGGTACCGGGGAGCTGTTTTTT. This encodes CASSFSVGGTGELFF.

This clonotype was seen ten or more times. The CDR3 is CSARDSGGFADTQYF. CDR3 coding DNA: TGCAGTGCTAGAGATAGCGGGGGGTTCGCAGATACGCAGTATTTT. The V and J genes are TRBV20-1 and TRBJ2-3; 10 nucleotides line up with TRBD2. V shed 0 bases, J shed 4 bases, and the junction held 4 bases outside the gene matches. Germline CDR1 is DFQATT and CDR2 is SNEGSKA (reference sequence). The CDR3 covers 15 residues.

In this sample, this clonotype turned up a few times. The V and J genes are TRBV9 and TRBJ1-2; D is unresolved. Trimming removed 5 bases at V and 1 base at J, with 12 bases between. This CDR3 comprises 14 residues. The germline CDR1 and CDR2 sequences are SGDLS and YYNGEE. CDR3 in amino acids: CASSKEDYNYGYTF. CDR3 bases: TGTGCCAGCAGTAAGGAGGATTATAACTATGGCTACACCTTC. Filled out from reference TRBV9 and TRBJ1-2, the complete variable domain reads DSGVTQTPKHLITATGQRVTLRCSPRSGDLSVYWYQQSLDQGLQFLIQYYNGEERAKGNILERFSAQQFPDLHSELNLSSLELGDSALYFCASSKEDYNYGYTFGSGTRLTVV.

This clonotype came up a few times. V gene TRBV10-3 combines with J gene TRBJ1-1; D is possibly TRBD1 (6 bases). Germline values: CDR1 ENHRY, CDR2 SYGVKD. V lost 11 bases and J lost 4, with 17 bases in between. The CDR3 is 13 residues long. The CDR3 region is CAGRNREGTEAFF. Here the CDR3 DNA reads TGTGCCGGAAGGAACAGGGAGGGCACTGAAGCTTTCTTT.

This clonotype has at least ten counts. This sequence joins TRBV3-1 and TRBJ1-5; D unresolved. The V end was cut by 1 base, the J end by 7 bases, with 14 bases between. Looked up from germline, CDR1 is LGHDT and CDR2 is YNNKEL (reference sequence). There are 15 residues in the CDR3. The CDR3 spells CASSQGVGKWQPQHF. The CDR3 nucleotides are TGTGCCAGCAGCCAAGGGGTGGGGAAATGGCAGCCCCAGCATTTT. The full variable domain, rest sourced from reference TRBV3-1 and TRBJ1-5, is DTAVSQTPKYLVTQMGNDKSIKCEQNLGHDTMYWYKQDSKKFLKIMFSYNNKELIINETVPNRFSPKSPDKAHLNLHINSLELGDSAVYFCASSQGVGKWQPQHFGDGTRLSIL.

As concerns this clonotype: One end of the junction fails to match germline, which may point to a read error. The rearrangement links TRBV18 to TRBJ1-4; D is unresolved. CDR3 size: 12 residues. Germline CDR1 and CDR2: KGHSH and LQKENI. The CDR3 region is CASRVFPEKLVF. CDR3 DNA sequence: TGTGCCAGCCGGGTCTTCCCCGAAAAACTGGTTTTT.

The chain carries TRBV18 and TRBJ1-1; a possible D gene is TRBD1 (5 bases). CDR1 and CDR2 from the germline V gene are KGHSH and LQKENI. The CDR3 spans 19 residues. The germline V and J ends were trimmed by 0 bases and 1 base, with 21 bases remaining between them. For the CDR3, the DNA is TGTGCCAGCTCACCACCGGTTTACATGCGGCAGGGCGGGAACACTGAAGCTTTCTTT. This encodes CASSPPVYMRQGGNTEAFF. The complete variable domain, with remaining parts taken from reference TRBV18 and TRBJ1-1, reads NAGVMQNPRHLVRRRGQEARLRCSPMKGHSHVYWYRQLPEEGLKFMVYLQKENIIDESGMPKERFSAEFPKEGPSILRIQQVVRGDSAAYFCASSPPVYMRQGGNTEAFFGQGTRLTVV.

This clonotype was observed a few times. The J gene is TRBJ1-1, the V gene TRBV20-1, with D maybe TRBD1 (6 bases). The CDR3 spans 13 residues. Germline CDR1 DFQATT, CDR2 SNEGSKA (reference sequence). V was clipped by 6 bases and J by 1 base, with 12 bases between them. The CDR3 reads CSARQDSNTEAFF. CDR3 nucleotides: TGCAGTGCACGACAGGACTCGAACACTGAAGCTTTCTTT.

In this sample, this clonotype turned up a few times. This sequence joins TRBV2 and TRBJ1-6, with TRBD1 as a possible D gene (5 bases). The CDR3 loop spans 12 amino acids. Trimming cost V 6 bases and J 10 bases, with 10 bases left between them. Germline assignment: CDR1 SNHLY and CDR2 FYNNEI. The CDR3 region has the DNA TGTGCCAGCAGAAGGGACGGGTCACCCCTCCACTTT. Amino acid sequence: CASRRDGSPLHF.

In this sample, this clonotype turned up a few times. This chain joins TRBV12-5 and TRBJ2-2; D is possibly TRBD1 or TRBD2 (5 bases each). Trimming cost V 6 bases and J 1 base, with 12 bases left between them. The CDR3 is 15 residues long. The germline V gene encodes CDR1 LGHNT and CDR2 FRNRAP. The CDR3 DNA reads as TGTGCTAGTGGACCCACGGGGCTGAACACCGGGGAGCTGTTTTTT. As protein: CASGPTGLNTGELFF.

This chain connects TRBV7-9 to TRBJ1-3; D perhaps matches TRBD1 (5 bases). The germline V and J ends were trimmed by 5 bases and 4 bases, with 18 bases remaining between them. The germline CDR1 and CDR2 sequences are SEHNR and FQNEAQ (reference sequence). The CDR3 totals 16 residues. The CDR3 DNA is TGTGCCAGCAGCCGTGGCGCGGACATTGAAGGAAACACCATATATTTT. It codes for CASSRGADIEGNTIYF.

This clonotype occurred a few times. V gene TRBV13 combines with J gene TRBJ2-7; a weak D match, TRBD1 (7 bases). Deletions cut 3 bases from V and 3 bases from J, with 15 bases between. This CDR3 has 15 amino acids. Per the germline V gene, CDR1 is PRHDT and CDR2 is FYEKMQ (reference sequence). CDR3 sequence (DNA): TGTGCCAGCAGCTTGGAGGGACAGTTGGTCTACGAGCAGTACTTC. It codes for CASSLEGQLVYEQYF. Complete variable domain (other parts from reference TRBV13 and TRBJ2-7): AAGVIQSPRHLIKEKRETATLKCYPIPRHDTVYWYQQGPGQDPQFLISFYEKMQSDKGSIPDRFSAQQFSDYHSELNMSSLELGDSALYFCASSLEGQLVYEQYFGPGTRLTVT.

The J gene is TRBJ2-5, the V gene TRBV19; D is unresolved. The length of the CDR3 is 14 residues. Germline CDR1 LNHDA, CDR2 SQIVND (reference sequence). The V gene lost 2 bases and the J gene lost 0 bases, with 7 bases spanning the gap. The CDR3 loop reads CASSIRLNQETQYF. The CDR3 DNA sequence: TGTGCCAGTAGTATAAGACTTAACCAAGAGACCCAGTACTTC.

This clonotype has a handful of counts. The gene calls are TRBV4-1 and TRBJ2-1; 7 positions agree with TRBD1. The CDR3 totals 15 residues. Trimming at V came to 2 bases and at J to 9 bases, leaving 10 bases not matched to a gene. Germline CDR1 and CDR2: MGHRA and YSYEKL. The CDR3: CASSQHTGTVSEQFF. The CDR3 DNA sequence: TGCGCCAGCAGCCAACACACCGGGACAGTCAGTGAGCAGTTCTTC.

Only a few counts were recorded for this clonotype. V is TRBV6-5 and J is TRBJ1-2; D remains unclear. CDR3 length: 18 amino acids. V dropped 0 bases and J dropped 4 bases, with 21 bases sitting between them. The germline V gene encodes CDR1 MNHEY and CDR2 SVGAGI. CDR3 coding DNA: TGTGCCAGCAGTTACTCTTCCACATCCACAGCACCGACCTATGGCTACACCTTC. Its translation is CASSYSSTSTAPTYGYTF.

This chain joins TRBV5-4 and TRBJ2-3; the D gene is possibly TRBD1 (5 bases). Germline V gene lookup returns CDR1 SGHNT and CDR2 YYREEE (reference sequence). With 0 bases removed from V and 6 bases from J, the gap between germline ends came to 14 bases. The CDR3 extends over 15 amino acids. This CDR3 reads CASSLEGKGADTQYF. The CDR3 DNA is TGTGCCAGCAGCTTGGAGGGGAAAGGGGCGGATACGCAGTATTTT.

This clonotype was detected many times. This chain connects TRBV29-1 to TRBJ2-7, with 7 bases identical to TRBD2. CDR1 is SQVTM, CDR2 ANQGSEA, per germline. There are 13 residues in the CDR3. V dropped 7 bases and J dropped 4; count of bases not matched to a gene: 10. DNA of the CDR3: TGCAGCGCTGTGGGGGGGGACTTATACGAGCAGTACTTC. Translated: CSAVGGDLYEQYF.

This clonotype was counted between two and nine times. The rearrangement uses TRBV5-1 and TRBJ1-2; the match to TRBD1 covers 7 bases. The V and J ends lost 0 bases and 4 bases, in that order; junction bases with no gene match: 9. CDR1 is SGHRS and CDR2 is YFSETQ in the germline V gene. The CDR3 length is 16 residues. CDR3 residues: CASSLGRGTALYGYTF. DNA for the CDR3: TGCGCCAGCAGCTTGGGTAGGGGGACAGCCCTCTATGGCTACACCTTC.

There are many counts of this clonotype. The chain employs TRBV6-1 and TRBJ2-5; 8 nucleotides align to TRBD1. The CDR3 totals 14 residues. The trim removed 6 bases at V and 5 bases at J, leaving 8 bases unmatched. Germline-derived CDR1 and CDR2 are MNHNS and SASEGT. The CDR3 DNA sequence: TGTGCCAGCAGCTTAGGCCAGGGGGCCGAGACCCAGTACTTC. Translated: CASSLGQGAETQYF.

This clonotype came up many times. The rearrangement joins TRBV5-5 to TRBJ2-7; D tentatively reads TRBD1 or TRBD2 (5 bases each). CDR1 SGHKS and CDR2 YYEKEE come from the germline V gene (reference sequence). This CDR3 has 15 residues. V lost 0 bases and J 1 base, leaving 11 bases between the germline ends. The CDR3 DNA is TGTGCCAGCAGCTTGGGAGGGGCACAGTCCTACGAGCAGTACTTC. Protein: CASSLGGAQSYEQYF.

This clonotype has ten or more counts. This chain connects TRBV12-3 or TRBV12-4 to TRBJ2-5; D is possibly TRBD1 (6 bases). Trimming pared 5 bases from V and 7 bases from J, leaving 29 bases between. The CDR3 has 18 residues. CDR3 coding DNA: TGTGCCAGCAGTCCGCGCCTGGGACCGAGGGGGAGAGGCGGGACCCAGTACTTC. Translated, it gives CASSPRLGPRGRGGTQYF.